Described below is a single T cell receptor beta chain sequence and its context. The sample comes from a study of OX40 agonist ivuxolimab in advanced cancers. Study-level information: Each patient was given ivuxolimab into a vein every 2 weeks, at 0.01 to 10 mg/kg.

V was pared by 0 bases and J by 3 bases, with 12 bases between. The CDR3 is 15 residues long. The germline gives CDR1 LNHDA, CDR2 SQIVND (reference sequence). Profiled with immunoSEQ multiplex PCR; TCRdb holds only in-frame clones, not every one. The repertoire has about 58,000 clones, roughly 91% of them found once; the top ten carry about 0.77%. This receptor was identified in an adult with an advanced solid tumor such as melanoma, head and neck, liver or kidney cancer. The input for sequencing was CD4+ or CD8+ T cells sorted from blood, taken in a trial of the OX40 agonist ivuxolimab. This chain connects TRBV19 to TRBJ2-7, with D tentatively TRBD1 (6 bases). This CDR3 is CASSIEGALVYEQYF. Written as DNA, the CDR3 is TGTGCCAGTAGTATAGAGGGGGCCTTAGTCTACGAGCAGTACTTC.